The 6 T cell receptor beta chains listed next were all sequenced from one sample in a study of shared clonotypes between healthy human individuals. Data came from immunoSEQ multiplex PCR; TCRdb stores just in-frame clones and leaves some out. Of fewer than 650,000 clones in the sample, around three quarters were seen once. The sample consisted of PBMCs. All receptors derive from a woman aged 40 to 50 in good health. Some clones in this sample may be carry-over from other donors' samples.

Regarding this clone: The sample contains more than one DNA sequence encoding this CDR3. The chain carries TRBV9 and TRBJ2-1; perhaps TRBD2 as D (6 bases). The CDR3 has 15 amino acids. CDR1 and CDR2 from the germline V gene are SGDLS and YYNGEE. V was clipped by 0 bases and J by 0 bases, with 7 bases between them. CDR3 loop: CASSVAGDSYNEQFF. The CDR3 DNA reads TGTGCCAGCAGCGTAGCGGGGGACTCCTACAATGAGCAGTTCTTC.

Regarding this clone: A far larger clone is a single base away, which makes a read error likely. Within the sample, other DNA sequences also encode this same CDR3. The rearrangement links TRBV4-1 to TRBJ1-2; 9 bases match TRBD1. Per germline, CDR1 MGHRA and CDR2 YSYEKL. CDR3 size: 15 residues. The CDR3 nucleotides are TGCGCCAGCAGCCTCCGGACAGGGGATAACTATGGCTACACCTTT. Residues: CASSLRTGDNYGYTF.

The gene calls are TRBV18 and TRBJ2-7; no clear D. Trimming took 0 bases from V and 8 from J, leaving 20 bases between them. Germline CDR1 and CDR2: KGHSH and LQKENI. The CDR3 has 16 residues. The CDR3 sequence is CASSPPSAQVRVQQYF. The CDR3 region has the DNA TGTGCCAGCTCACCACCCTCAGCCCAGGTTCGCGTGCAGCAGTACTTC.

V is TRBV7-9 and J is TRBJ2-2, with 7 bases identical to TRBD2. Trimming took 5 bases from V and 3 from J; bases not matched to a gene: 9. The CDR3 spans 16 residues. Germline V gives CDR1 SEHNR, CDR2 FQNEAQ (reference sequence). Written as DNA, the CDR3 is TGTGCCAGCAGCCCCCAGGCGGGAGTGGACACCGGGGAGCTGTTTTTT. Translation: CASSPQAGVDTGELFF.

Points on this clone: The same CDR3 arises from other DNA sequences in this sample as well. This chain uses TRBV18 with TRBJ2-7; no firm D call. Germline V lookup: CDR1 KGHSH, CDR2 LQKENI. The V end lost 2 bases, the J end lost 2 bases, and 10 bases lay between the germline ends. There are 14 residues in the CDR3. DNA of the CDR3: TGTGCCAGCTCACCATCGACGGGTACCTACGAGCAGTACTTC. Its protein is CASSPSTGTYEQYF.

The V call is TRBV14, the J call TRBJ2-1; D unclear. V dropped 1 base and J dropped 10 bases, with 11 bases sitting between them. Germline CDR1 and CDR2: SGHDN and FVKESK. This CDR3 region has 13 residues. The CDR3 coding sequence is TGTGCCAGCAGCCAAGGCGTCCAGCGAGAGCAGTTCTTC. As protein: CASSQGVQREQFF.